This passage covers 5 T cell receptor beta chains from one sample sequenced in a study of response to subunit inactivated influenza vaccine. TCRdb passed the RT-PCR reads through MiXCR, listing each CDR3 protein once. The sample lists 280,000 or so distinct CDR3 sequences, around a fifth occurring once. The sample consisted of PBMCs from blood, taken approximately 20 months after vaccination. These receptors originate from a man between 50 and 70 years old who received an inactivated influenza vaccine.

The gene calls are TRBV28 and TRBJ2-3, with TRBD2 identical over 7 bases. V was pared by 3 bases and J by 7 bases, with 10 bases of the junction left unmatched. The CDR3 is 15 residues long. CDR1 is MDHEN and CDR2 is SYDVKM in the germline V gene. Here the CDR3 reads CASSLVGTNIYTQYF. In nucleotides, the CDR3 is TGTGCCAGCAGTTTGGTAGGGACTAATATATATACGCAGTATTTT.

This clonotype has only a few counts. V usage is TRBV2 and J usage is TRBJ2-7; the D is unclear. CDR1 SNHLY and CDR2 FYNNEI come from the germline V gene. The V and J ends lost 3 bases and 7 bases respectively, with 16 bases between them. This CDR3 spans 14 amino acids. CDR3 bases: TGTGCCAGCAGTGAGGTAGTCCGCGCCCCAGAGCAGTACTTC. The encoded protein is CASSEVVRAPEQYF.

The chain recombines TRBV20-1 with TRBJ1-2; tentative D call: TRBD1 (5 bases). CDR1 and CDR2 from the germline V gene are DFQATT and SNEGSKA (reference sequence). This CDR3 spans 14 amino acids. V dropped 5 bases and J dropped 0 bases, with 13 bases sitting between them. The CDR3 reads CSAVRGGANYGYTF. CDR3 nucleotides: TGCAGTGCTGTCCGTGGGGGTGCTAACTATGGCTACACCTTC.

V is TRBV5-1 and J is TRBJ2-3; TRBD2 matches 12 bases. From germline, CDR1 is SGHRS and CDR2 YFSETQ. V shed 5 bases, J shed 2 bases, and the junction held 9 bases outside the gene matches. The CDR3 is made up of 17 amino acids. CDR3 in DNA: TGCGCCAGCAGTTTCCGGACTAGCGGGGAGTACACAGATACGCAGTATTTT. The encoded protein is CASSFRTSGEYTDTQYF.

This clonotype came up many times. The chain couples TRBV11-2 to TRBJ1-1; D not resolved. The CDR3 extends over 17 amino acids. The germline V gene has CDR1 SGHAT and CDR2 FQNNGV. Trimming shortened V by 1 base and J by 1 base, and 16 bases separated the two germline ends. Written as DNA, the CDR3 is TGTGCCAGCAGCTTAGTCTACAGCCGACCTTCGAACACTGAAGCTTTCTTT. Its protein is CASSLVYSRPSNTEAFF.